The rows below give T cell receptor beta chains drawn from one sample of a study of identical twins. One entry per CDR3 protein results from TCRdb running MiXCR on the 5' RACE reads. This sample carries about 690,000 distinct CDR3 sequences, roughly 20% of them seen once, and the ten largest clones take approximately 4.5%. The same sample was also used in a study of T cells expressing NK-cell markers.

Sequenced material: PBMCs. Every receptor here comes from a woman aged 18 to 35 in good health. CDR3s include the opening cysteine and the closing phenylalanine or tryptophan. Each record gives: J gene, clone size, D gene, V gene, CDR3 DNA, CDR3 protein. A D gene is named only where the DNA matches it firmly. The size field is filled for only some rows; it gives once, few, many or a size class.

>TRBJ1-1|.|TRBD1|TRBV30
TGTGCCTGTACAGGGGAGAACACTGAAGCTTTCTTT
CACTGENTEAFF
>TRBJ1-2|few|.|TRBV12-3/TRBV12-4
TGTGCCAGCAGTGACCCTGGGGGCGCGGGCTATGGCTACACCTTC
CASSDPGGAGYGYTF
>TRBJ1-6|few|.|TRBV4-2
TGTGCCAGCAGCCAAAGGGCCCCGCCGAGCTCCTATAATTCACCCCTCCACTTT
CASSQRAPPSSYNSPLHF
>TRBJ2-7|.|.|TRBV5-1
TGCGCCAGCAGCTGGGACGGGACAATGGTCTACGAGCAGTACTTC
CASSWDGTMVYEQYF
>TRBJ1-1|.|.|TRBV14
TGTGCCAGCAGCCAGGACCTGGGCCGGGGAGCTTTCTTT
CASSQDLGRGAFF
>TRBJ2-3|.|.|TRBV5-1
TGCGCCAGCAGCTTGGTAGAGGGCACAGATACGCAGTATTTT
CASSLVEGTDTQYF
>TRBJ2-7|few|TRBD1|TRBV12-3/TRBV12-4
TGTGCCAGCAGTGAACCGGGACAGGGCTACGAGCAGTACTTC
CASSEPGQGYEQYF
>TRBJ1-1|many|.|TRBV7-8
TGTGCCAGCAGCTTAGAATTGTGGGGGAGGGCTTTCTTT
CASSLELWGRAFF
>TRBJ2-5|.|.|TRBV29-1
TGCAGCGTTAGTAGGAGGGGGACAGTCCAAGAGACCCAGTACTTC
CSVSRRGTVQETQYF
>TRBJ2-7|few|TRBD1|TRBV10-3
TGTGCCATCAGGGGGACAGGGGGCTCCTTAACCCGTTACGAGCAGTACTTC
CAIRGTGGSLTRYEQYF
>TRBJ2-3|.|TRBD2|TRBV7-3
TGTGCCAGCAGCTTAGAGCGTTTGGCGGGGGATAGCACAGATACGCAGTATTTT
CASSLERLAGDSTDTQYF
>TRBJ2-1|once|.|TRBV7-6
TGTGCCAGCAGCTCAATCACCGGGAGATACAATGAGCAGTTCTTC
CASSSITGRYNEQFF